This paragraph covers one T cell receptor (beta chain) sequence. The clone's antigen remains unknown. The sample holds no much larger clone one base away, and base qualities are not on file. V is clipped by 2 bases and J by 4 bases, and the sequence between their germline boundaries is 8 bases long. The germline V gene (reference sequence) specifies MNHEY as CDR1 and SMNVEV as CDR2. The CDR3 runs 13 amino acids, cysteine and phenylalanine included. The CDR3 DNA has 39 bases and is translated from base 1. The method behind the library was RACE. The run used a NextSeq 500. Library preparation attached unique molecular identifiers to individual cDNA molecules for quantitative, reproducible TCR counting. For every blood RNA sample, sequencing covered both the TCR alpha and TCR beta chains. The authors processed their data as follows. Samples had a median of about 96,000 TCRs, with a range from roughly 23,224 to 750,000. The Decombinator software suite was used to annotate the V, J and CDR3 of the TCR reads. To make PS versus PT1 abundance plots, every sample was subsampled to the same number of TCRs (28,000). TCRs were defined as expanded if absent before sensitization and observed at least eight times at the 2-week time point. TCRdb's own reprocessing of the public reads used fastp at Q25 and MiXCR and kept productive beta chains. Every CDR3 protein is listed once, alongside the most common genes and DNA of its rows. Clone size and V and J calls follow TCRdb, not the original study. For this sample there are some 120,000 distinct CDR3 sequences; 9.5% to 13% appear just once. About 1.4% of the sample goes to the ten largest clones.

The sample belongs to a study of human T cells and chemical hapten exposure (dated by TCRdb to the early 2020s). Background on the whole study: For sensitization, 2% DPC in acetone was applied to a roughly 2 cm by roughly 2 cm area of upper inner arm skin. Libraries were combined into a pool for sequencing, and differences in TCR yield between samples came mainly from small differences in library volumes within the pool. Throughout the study period of 20 to 25 weeks, patients also received therapeutic DPC doses to the scalp every week. Patch testing on the upper back used Finn chambers containing 0.01% DPC, with scoring done after 6 days according to International Contact Dermatitis Research Group standards. The patient cohort, mostly female, included alopecia areata with under or over 50% scalp involvement, alopecia totalis and alopecia universalis. Blood samples were taken from patients before sensitization (week 0) and at 2, 6 and about 24 weeks after DPC sensitization. Approximately 28 alopecia patients provided blood for TCR sequencing at one to four time points (pre-sensitization, 2, 6 and 24 weeks). Peripheral blood TCR repertoire changes were tracked in vivo in alopecia patients during primary and secondary sensitization to the hapten diphenylcyclopropenone (DPC). Overall study outcomes, separate from this receptor: Repeated subsampling changed both the strength of the expansion versus patch-test correlation and the threshold at which that correlation became significant. Patch test score was positively correlated with the number of PT1 expanded TCRs, with significance at thresholds 8, 16 and 32 but not at 4. Compared with pre-sensitization or healthy control sets, expanded TCRs formed significantly more large CDR3 similarity clusters, which is consistent with antigen-driven responses. Alopecia, a presumed autoimmune disease, was present in all patients, so the immune response of the patients might differ from that of healthy individuals. No change with DPC sensitization was found in the number of TCRs above 1 in 1000 frequency, and no evidence of global repertoire structure alterations was found.

In the paper's terms, the time point label means: patch test 1, 2 weeks after DPC sensitization. Reading the label with the study, this specimen's treatment or condition is: therapeutic diphenylcyclopropenone sensitization with weekly scalp DPC. At each patch-test visit, blood was drawn before the patch test was applied. Patients were considered eligible if aged 18 to 70, diagnosed with alopecia and deemed suitable for DPC therapy, and patients were excluded if pregnant. Unfractionated whole blood was collected in Tempus Blood RNA tubes, and total RNA was extracted from that blood. Sequenced material: whole blood, taken in connection with sensitization to the hapten diphenylcyclopropenone (DPC). The sequence derives from a woman aged 45-60 years with alopecia areata. Some clones in this sample may be carry-over from other donors' samples. The V and J segments used are TRBV27 and TRBJ1-1, with the D gene call left open. The CDR3: CASSLTGVTEAFF. The DNA sequence follows: TGTGCCAGCAGTTTAACCGGGGTCACTGAAGCTTTCTTT.